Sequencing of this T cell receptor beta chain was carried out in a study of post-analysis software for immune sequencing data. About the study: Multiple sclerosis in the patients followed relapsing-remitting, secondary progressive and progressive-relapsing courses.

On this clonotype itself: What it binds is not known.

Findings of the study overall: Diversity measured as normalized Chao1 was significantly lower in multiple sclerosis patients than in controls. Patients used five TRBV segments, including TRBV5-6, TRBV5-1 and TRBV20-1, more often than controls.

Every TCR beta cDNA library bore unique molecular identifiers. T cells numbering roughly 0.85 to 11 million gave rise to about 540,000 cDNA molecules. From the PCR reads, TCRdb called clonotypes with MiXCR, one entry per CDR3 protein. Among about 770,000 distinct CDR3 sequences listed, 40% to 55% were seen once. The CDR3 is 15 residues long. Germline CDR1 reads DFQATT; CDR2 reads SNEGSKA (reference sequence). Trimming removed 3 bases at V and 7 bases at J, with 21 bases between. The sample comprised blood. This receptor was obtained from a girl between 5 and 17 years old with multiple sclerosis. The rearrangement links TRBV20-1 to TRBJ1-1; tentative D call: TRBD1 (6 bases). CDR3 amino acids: CSARGVGAAGYEAFF. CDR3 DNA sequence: TGCAGTGCTAGGGGGGTGGGGGCGGCTGGTTATGAAGCTTTCTTT.